The entry below describes one T cell receptor beta chain. The antigen it recognizes is unknown. Per-nucleotide qualities are absent, and no much larger clonotype sits a single base away. Genomic DNA was extracted from sorted cells for sequencing of the TCRbeta CDR3 region. The immunoSEQ Assay was used to sequence the TCRbeta CDR3 regions. TCRdb provides this immuneACCESS table in a form limited to in-frame rearrangements. Some clones are lacking; in checked studies, under half of them reflect an unresolved V gene, and why the rest are absent is not known. The sample contains tens of thousands of clones, about 90% of them found a single time. The biggest ten clones account for about 10% of the sample. Patients with autoimmune disease history or receiving systemic immunosuppression were excluded from the trial. Peripheral blood for TCR sequencing was collected from all dose cohorts at baseline, on cycle 4 day 1, and on cycle 7 day 1. The samples were drawn from a first-in-human, open-label, multicenter phase I dose-escalation trial of ivuxolimab. Adults with locally advanced or metastatic melanoma, renal cell, hepatocellular, or head and neck squamous cell carcinoma were enrolled in the trial. Before TCR sequencing, CD4+ and CD8+ T cells were separately sorted from peripheral blood.

The sample originates from a study of OX40 agonist ivuxolimab in advanced cancers. In the study overall: Ivuxolimab was a fully human IgG2 agonistic monoclonal antibody targeting the costimulatory receptor OX40 (CD134). A male proportion of about 79% and a mean age of approximately 58 years, ranging from roughly 20 to 80, were recorded for the dose-escalation cohort. Intravenous ivuxolimab was administered to patients every 2 weeks at six dose levels: 0.01, 0.1, 0.3, 1.5, 3 and 10 mg/kg. Partial responses occurred in three dose-escalation patients: two with cutaneous melanoma and one with hepatocellular carcinoma. The point of sequencing TCRbeta in the periphery was to test whether ivuxolimab changed TCR sequence diversity and drove clonal T-cell expansion. Patients were allowed to have had prior anti-PD-1, anti-PD-L1 or anti-CTLA-4 therapy, and 30% to 50% of the dose-escalation patients had previously received checkpoint inhibitors. Among the 52 dose-escalation patients, 19 had hepatocellular carcinoma, around 15 melanoma, 9 renal cell carcinoma and 9 head and neck cancer. The paper describes the monotherapy dose-escalation part (N of about 47 patients) of the phase I trial of ivuxolimab. The paper as a whole reports these results and caveats: After ivuxolimab, expanded clones were on average more numerous among CD8+ T cells than among CD4+ T cells. Antigen specificity was not determined for the clonally expanded peripheral T cells. Low levels of normalized T-cell clonal expansion were also seen in some patients who did not respond. At doses from 0.1 to 3.0 mg/kg, clonal expansion was seen in both CD4+ and CD8+ blood T cells between baseline and week 6. In the 0.1-3.0 mg/kg groups, partial responders were among the patients with the lowest normalized peripheral clonal expansion, particularly in CD8+ T cells.

The germline ends are 17 bases apart after V is trimmed by 5 bases and J by 0 bases. The CDR3 runs 16 residues from the cysteine to the phenylalanine. The CDR3 DNA has 48 bases and is translated from base 1. The germline V gene supplies CDR1 SGHAT and CDR2 FQNNGV. The chain links TRBV11-2 with TRBJ2-7; the D gene is possibly TRBD1 or TRBD2, with 7 bases matching each. The starting material was CD4+ or CD8+ T cells sorted from blood, obtained in a trial of the OX40 agonist ivuxolimab. The source of this sequence is an adult with an advanced solid tumor such as melanoma, head and neck, liver or kidney cancer. CDR3 reads: CASSPAGTVISYEQYF. In nucleotides, the sequence is TGTGCCAGCAGCCCAGCGGGGACAGTCATCTCCTACGAGCAGTACTTC.